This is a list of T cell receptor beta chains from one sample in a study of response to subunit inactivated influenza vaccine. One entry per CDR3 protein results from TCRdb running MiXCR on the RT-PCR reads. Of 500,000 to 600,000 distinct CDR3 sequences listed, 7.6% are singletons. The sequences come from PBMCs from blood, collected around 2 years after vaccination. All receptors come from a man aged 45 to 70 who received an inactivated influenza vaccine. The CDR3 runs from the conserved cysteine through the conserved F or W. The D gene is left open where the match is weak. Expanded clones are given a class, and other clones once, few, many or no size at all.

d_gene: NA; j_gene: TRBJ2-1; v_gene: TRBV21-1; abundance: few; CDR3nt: TGTGCCAGCAGCACTAGCGGGAGGAGGGACAATGAGCAGTTCTTC; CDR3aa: CASSTSGRRDNEQFF
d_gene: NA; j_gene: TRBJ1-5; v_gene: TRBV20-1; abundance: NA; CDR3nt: TGCAGTGCGGCTCGGGACTTCTACAATCAGCCCCAGCATTTT; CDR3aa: CSAARDFYNQPQHF
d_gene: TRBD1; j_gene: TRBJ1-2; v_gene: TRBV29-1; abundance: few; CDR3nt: TGCAGCGCTGGAACCGGGACAGCTAATGGCTACACCTTC; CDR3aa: CSAGTGTANGYTF
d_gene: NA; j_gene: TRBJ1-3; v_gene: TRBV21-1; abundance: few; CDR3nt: TGTGCCAGCAGCAAAGAAGGCTTCTCTGGAAACACCATATATTTT; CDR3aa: CASSKEGFSGNTIYF
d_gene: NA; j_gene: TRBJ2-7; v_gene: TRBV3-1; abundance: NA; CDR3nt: TGTGCCAGCAGCCAAGGTGATTCAGGGGTCTACGAGCAGTACTTC; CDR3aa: CASSQGDSGVYEQYF
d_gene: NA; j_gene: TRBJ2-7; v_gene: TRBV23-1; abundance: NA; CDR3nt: TGCGCCAGCAGTCGTAGCGACGGGACCTACGAGCAGTACTTC; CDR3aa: CASSRSDGTYEQYF
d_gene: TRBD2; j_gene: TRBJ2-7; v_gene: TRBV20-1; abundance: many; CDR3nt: TGCAGTGCTAGAGACCCGGGACTAGCGGACCCCTTCCTTGTGCAGTACTTC; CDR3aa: CSARDPGLADPFLVQYF
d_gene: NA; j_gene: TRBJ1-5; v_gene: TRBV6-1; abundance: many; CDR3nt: TGTGCCAGCAGTGCCACAGGGCCCGGCAATCAGCCCCAGCATTTT; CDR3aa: CASSATGPGNQPQHF
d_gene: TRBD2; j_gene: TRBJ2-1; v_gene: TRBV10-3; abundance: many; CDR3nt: TGTGCCATCAGTGACGGTAGCGGGGGGGCTAACCTTTATCATGAGCAGTTCTTC; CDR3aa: CAISDGSGGANLYHEQFF
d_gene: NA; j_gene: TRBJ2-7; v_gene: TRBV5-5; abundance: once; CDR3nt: TGTGCCAGCAGCCACATATGGGAGGCCTCCTACGAGCAGTACTTC; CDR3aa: CASSHIWEASYEQYF
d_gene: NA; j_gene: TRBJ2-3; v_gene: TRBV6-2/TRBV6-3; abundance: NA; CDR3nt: TGTGCCAGCAGTAGACAGGTTGGAGATACGCAGTATTTT; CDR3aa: CASSRQVGDTQYF
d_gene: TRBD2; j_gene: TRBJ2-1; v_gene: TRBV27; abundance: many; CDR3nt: TGTGCCAGCGGACTAGCGGGAGATAATGAGCAGTTCTTC; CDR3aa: CASGLAGDNEQFF
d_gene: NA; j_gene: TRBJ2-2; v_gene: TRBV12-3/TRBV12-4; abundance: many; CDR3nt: TGTGCCAGCAGTTTCTTAGTCTGGGAGCTGTTTTTT; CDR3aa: CASSFLVWELFF
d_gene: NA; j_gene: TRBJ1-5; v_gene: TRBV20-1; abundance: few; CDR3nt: TGCAGTGCTAGCGCAGGTCAGCCCCAGCATTTT; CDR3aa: CSASAGQPQHF
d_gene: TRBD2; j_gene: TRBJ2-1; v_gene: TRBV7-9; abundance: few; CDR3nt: TGTGCCAGCAGCTTAAGCGCGGGAGTAGCCAATGAGCAGTTCTTC; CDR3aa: CASSLSAGVANEQFF
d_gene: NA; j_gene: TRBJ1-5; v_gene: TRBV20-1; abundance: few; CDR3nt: TGCAGTGCTAGCGTCGGGTCTGGAAGTCAGCCCCAGCATTTT; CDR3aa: CSASVGSGSQPQHF
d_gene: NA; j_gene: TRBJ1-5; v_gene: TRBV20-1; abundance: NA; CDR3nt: TGCAGTGCTAGGGACAGTCATAGCAATCAGCCCCAGCATTTT; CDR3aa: CSARDSHSNQPQHF
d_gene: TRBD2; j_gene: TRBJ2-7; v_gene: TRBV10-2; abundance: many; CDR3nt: TGCGCCAGCAGTCCAAGGACTAGCGGCGAGCAGTACTTC; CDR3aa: CASSPRTSGEQYF
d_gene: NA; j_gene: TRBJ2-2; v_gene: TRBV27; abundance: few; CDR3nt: TGTGCCAGCAGTTTACCTGGCCATATAAACACCGGGGAGCTGTTTTTT; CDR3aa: CASSLPGHINTGELFF
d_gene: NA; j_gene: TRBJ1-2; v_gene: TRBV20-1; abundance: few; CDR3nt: TGCAGTGCTAGTCGCAGCATCAACTATGGCTACACCTTC; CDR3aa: CSASRSINYGYTF
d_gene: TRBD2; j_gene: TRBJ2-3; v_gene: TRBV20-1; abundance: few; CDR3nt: TGCAGTGCTAGAGAGGTCGGGGGCGGGGGGGCAGACCGAACGCAGTATTTT; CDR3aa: CSAREVGGGGADRTQYF
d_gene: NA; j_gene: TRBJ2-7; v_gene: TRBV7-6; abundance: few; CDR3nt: TGTGCCAGCAGCTTGGAGTCTTCCGGGACCCATACCCCCTACGAGCAGTACTTC; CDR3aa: CASSLESSGTHTPYEQYF
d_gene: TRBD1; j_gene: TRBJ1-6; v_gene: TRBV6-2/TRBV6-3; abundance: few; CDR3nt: TGTGCCAGCAGTCTACGGCTATCCGGACAGGTCCACTTT; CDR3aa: CASSLRLSGQVHF
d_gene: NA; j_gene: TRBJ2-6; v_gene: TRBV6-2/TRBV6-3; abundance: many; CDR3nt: TGTGCCAGCAGTTACCAGGGATCAAGCTCTGGGGCCAACGTCCTGACTTTC; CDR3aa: CASSYQGSSSGANVLTF
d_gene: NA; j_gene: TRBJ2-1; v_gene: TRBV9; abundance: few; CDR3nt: TGTGCCAGCAGCGTTGGGCCGGGCAGCTACAATGAGCAGTTCTTC; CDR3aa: CASSVGPGSYNEQFF
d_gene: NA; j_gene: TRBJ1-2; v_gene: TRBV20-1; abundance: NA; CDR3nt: TGCAGTGCTCCCAGTTCGGGTCGTCAGCGCGGCTATGGCTACACCTTC; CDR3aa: CSAPSSGRQRGYGYTF
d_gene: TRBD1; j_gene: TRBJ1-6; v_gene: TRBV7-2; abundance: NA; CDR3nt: TGTGCCAGCAGCCAGGGACAGGGGAGGTCACCCCTCCACTTT; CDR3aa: CASSQGQGRSPLHF
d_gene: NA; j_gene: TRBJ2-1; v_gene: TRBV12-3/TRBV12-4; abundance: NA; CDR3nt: TGTGCCAGCAGTTTTACGGCCACGGGCAATGAGCAGTTCTTC; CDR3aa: CASSFTATGNEQFF
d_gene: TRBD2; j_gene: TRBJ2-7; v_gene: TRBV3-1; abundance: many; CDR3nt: TGTGCCAGCAGCCCGCTAGGCGGGAGGGCCTACGAGCAGTACTTC; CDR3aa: CASSPLGGRAYEQYF
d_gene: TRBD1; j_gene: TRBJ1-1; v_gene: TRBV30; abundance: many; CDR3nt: TGTGCCTGGAGTGTCGGACAGGGGGAGACTGAAGCTTTCTTT; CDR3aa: CAWSVGQGETEAFF
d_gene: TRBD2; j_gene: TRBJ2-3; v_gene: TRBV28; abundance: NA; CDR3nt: TGTGCCAGCAGACTGAAGGGACTAGCGGGGTTCACAGATACGCAGTATTTT; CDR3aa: CASRLKGLAGFTDTQYF
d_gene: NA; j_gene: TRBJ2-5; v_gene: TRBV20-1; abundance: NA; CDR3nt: TGCAGTGCTGATGGGACCCAAGAGACCCAGTACTTC; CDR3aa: CSADGTQETQYF
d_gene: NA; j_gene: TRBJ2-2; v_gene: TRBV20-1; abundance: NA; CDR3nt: TGCAGTGCTAGAGTCCCGTCGGCGGACGAGAACACCGGGGAGCTGTTTTTT; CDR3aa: CSARVPSADENTGELFF
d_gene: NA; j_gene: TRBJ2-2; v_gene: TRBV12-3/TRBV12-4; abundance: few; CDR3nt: TGTGCCAGCCTACAGGGAATCGGGGAGCTGTTTTTT; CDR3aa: CASLQGIGELFF
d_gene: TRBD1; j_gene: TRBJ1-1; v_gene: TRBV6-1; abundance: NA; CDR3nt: TGTGCCAGCAGCAAAACAGGGGTGGGCACTGAAGCTTTCTTT; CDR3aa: CASSKTGVGTEAFF
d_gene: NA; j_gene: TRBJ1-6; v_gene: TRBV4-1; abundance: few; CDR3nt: TGCGCCAGCAGCCAAGACCCGGGGGAAGAATCACCCCTCCACTTT; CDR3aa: CASSQDPGEESPLHF
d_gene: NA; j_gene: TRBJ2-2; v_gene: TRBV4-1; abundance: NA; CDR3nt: TGCGCCAGCAGCCAAGCGCTGGCCGGGGAGCTGTTTTTT; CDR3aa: CASSQALAGELFF
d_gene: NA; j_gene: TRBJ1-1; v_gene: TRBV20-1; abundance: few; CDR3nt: TGCAGTGCTTCTCACGCCGACAGGAACACTGAAGCTTTCTTT; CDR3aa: CSASHADRNTEAFF
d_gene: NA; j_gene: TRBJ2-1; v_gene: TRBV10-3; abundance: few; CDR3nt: TGTGCCATCAGGGACCCCCCGGGGAATGAGCAGTTCTTC; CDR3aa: CAIRDPPGNEQFF
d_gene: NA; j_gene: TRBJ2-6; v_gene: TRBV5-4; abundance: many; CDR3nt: TGTGCCAGCATGAGTCCTTCTGGGGCCAACGTCCTGACTTTC; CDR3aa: CASMSPSGANVLTF
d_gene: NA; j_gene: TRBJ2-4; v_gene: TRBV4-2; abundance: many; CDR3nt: TGTGCCAGCAGCCAAGATCCCGGGACAAGAAAAAACATTCAGTACTTC; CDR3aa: CASSQDPGTRKNIQYF
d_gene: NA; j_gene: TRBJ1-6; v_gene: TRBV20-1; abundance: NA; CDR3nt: TGCAGTGCCATGGACGGAAACTATAATTCACCCCTCCACTTT; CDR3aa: CSAMDGNYNSPLHF
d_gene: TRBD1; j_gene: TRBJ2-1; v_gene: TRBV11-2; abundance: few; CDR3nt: TGTGCCAGCAGCTTAGGTGGGACAGGGAGGGCGGCTCCCTCCTACAATGAGCAGTTCTTC; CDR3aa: CASSLGGTGRAAPSYNEQFF
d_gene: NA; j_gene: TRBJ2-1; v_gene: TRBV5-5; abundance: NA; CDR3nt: TGTGCCAGCAGCCCGCAATATGGGGGTTTCGAGTTCTTC; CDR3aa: CASSPQYGGFEFF
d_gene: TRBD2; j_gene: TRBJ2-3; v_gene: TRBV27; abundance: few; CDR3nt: TGTGCCAGCAGTCCGACCGGGACTAGCTTTGCTAGCACAGATACGCAGTATTTT; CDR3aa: CASSPTGTSFASTDTQYF
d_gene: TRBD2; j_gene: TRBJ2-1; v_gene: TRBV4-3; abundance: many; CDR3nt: TGCGCCAGCAGCCAGGGATGGACTAGCGGGGGGTACAATGAGCAGTTCTTC; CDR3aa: CASSQGWTSGGYNEQFF
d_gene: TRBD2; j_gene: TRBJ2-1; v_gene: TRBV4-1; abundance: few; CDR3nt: TGCGCCAGCACTCGGACTAGCGGGGGTCCCCTATCTTTGAATGAGCAGTTCTTC; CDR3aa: CASTRTSGGPLSLNEQFF
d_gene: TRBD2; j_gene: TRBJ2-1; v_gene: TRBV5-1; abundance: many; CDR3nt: TGCGCCAGCAGACTAACTAGCGACTCCTACAATGAGCAGTTCTTC; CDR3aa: CASRLTSDSYNEQFF
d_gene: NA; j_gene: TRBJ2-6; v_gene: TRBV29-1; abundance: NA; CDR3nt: TGCAGCGTTGAAGGGGGGGCGACTGGGGCCAACGTCCTGACTTTC; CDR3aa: CSVEGGATGANVLTF